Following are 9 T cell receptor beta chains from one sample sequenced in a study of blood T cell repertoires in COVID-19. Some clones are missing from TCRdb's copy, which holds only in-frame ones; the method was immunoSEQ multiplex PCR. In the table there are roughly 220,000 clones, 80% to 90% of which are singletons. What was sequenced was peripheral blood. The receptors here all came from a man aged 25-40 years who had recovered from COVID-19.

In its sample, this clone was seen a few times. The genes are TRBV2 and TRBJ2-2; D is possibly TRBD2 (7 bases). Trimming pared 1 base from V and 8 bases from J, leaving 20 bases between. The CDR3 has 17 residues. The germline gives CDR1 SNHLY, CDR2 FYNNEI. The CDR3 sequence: CASSEDTGGPVLGELFF. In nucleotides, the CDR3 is TGTGCCAGCAGTGAAGACACGGGGGGCCCCGTTCTGGGGGAGCTGTTTTTT.

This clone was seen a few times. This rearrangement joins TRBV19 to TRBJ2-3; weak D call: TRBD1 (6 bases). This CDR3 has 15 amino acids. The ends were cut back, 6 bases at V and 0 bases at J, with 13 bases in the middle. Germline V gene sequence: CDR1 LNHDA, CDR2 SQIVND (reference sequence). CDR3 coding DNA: TGTGCCAGTAGACAGGGAACCCTTAGCACAGATACGCAGTATTTT. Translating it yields CASRQGTLSTDTQYF.

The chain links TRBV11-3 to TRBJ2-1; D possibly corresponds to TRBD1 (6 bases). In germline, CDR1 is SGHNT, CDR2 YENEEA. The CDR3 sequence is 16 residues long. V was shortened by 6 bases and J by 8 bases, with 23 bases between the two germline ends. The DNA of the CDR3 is TGTGCCAGCAGTCCTAGACAGGCAATGGGGTCGGATGAGCAGTTCTTC. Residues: CASSPRQAMGSDEQFF.

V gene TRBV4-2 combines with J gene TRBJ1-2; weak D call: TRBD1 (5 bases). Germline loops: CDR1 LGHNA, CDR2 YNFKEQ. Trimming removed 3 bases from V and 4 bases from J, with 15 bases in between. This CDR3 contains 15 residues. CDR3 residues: CASSHQLNRGYGYTF. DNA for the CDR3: TGTGCCAGCAGCCATCAACTCAATAGGGGCTATGGCTACACCTTC.

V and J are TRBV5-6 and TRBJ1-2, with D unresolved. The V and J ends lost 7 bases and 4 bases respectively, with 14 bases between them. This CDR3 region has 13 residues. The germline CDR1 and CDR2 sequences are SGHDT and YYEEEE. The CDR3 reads CASERADVYGYTF. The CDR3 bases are TGTGCCAGCGAGAGGGCGGATGTCTATGGCTACACCTTC.

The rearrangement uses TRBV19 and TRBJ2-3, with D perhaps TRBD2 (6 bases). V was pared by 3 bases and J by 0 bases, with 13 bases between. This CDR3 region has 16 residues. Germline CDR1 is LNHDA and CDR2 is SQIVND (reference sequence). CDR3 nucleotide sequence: TGTGCCAGTAGTATTAGTCCCGGGACTAGCACAGATACGCAGTATTTT. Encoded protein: CASSISPGTSTDTQYF.

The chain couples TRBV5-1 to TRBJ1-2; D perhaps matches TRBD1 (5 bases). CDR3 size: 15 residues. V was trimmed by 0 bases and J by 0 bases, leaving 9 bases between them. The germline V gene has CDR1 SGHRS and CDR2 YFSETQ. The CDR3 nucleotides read TGCGCCAGCAGCTTGGCAGGGTTAGCTAACTATGGCTACACCTTC. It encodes CASSLAGLANYGYTF.

Written as DNA, the CDR3 is TGTGCCAGCAGCCCACCTAGCGGGGGACCCGCCACAGATACGCAGTATTTT. Translation gives CASSPPSGGPATDTQYF. V and J are TRBV7-9 and TRBJ2-3; 10 bases are shared with TRBD2. The CDR3 covers 17 residues. CDR1 SEHNR and CDR2 FQNEAQ come from the germline V gene (reference sequence). The junction had 10 bases not matched to a gene; V was cut back by 5 bases and J by 2 bases.

CDR3 sequence reads: CASSQALAGMSSYNEQFF. The CDR3 DNA reads as TGTGCCAGCAGCCAAGCACTAGCGGGGATGAGCTCCTACAATGAGCAGTTCTTC. The genes are TRBV4-2 and TRBJ2-1, with 10 bases lining up with TRBD2. From germline, CDR1 is LGHNA and CDR2 YNFKEQ. Unmatched junction bases numbered 6, after V lost 1 base and J lost 0 bases. CDR3 length equals 18 residues.